This T cell receptor (beta chain) emerged from a study of human T cells and chemical hapten exposure (dated by TCRdb to the early 2020s). The study in broad terms: For sensitization, 2% DPC in acetone was applied to a roughly 2 cm by roughly 2 cm area of upper inner arm skin. Weekly therapeutic DPC doses were additionally applied to the scalp of patients throughout the roughly 23-week study period. Patch tests used Finn chambers with 0.01% DPC on the upper back, scored after 6 days by International Contact Dermatitis Research Group standards. Most of the patients in the cohort were female, and the cohort covered alopecia areata with under or over 50% scalp involvement, alopecia totalis and alopecia universalis. Libraries were pooled for sequencing, and per-sample TCR yields varied mainly because of small differences in library volumes within the pool. In alopecia patients, the study followed how the peripheral blood TCR repertoire changed in vivo over primary and secondary sensitization to diphenylcyclopropenone (DPC), a hapten. Blood samples were taken from patients before sensitization (week 0) and at 2, 6 and about 24 weeks after DPC sensitization. Nearly 30 alopecia patients gave blood for TCR sequencing at one to four time points (pre-sensitization, 2, 6 and 24 weeks). What the research found in general, with its limitations: Patch test score correlated positively with the number of PT1 expanded TCRs, reaching significance at thresholds 8, 16 and 32 but not at 4. Repeated subsampling changed both the strength of the expansion versus patch-test correlation and the threshold at which that correlation became significant. Compared with pre-sensitization or healthy control sets, expanded TCRs formed significantly more large CDR3 similarity clusters, which is consistent with antigen-driven responses. All patients had alopecia, a presumed autoimmune disease, so their immune response might differ from that of healthy individuals. The number of TCRs above 1 in 1000 frequency did not change with DPC sensitization; there was no evidence of global repertoire structure alterations.

The library was built by means of RACE. The sequencer was a NextSeq 500. During library preparation, unique molecular identifiers were attached to individual cDNA molecules so that TCRs could be counted quantitatively and reproducibly. Both TCR alpha and TCR beta chains were sequenced from each blood RNA sample. Under the source paper's analysis protocol: The median number of TCRs per sample was around 96,000, ranging from 23,224 to 690,600. The Decombinator software suite was used to annotate the V, J and CDR3 of the TCR reads. For the PS versus PT1 abundance plots, all samples were subsampled to the same number of TCRs (28,000). TCRs were defined as expanded if absent before sensitization and observed at least eight times at the 2-week time point. The public reads were run again by TCRdb, first through fastp at Q25 and then through MiXCR, and only productive beta chains were kept. Here each entry gathers all rows of one CDR3 protein and keeps the most common genes and DNA. TCRdb, not the authors, supplied the V and J calls. This sample gives about 70,000 distinct CDR3 sequences in total; around 8.8% of them show up just once. Around 3.6% of the sample belongs to the ten largest clones.

The time point label here, explained by the study, means: patch test 2, 6 weeks after DPC sensitization. In light of the paper, this sample's treatment or condition label describes: therapeutic diphenylcyclopropenone sensitization with weekly scalp DPC. Blood at each patch-test visit was drawn before the patch test was applied. To be eligible, patients had to be aged 18 to 70, diagnosed with alopecia and judged suitable for DPC therapy, while pregnant patients were excluded. Total RNA was extracted from unfractionated whole blood that had been collected in Tempus Blood RNA tubes. Comments on this clonotype: Its target antigen remains unknown. No base qualities exist here, and no much larger clone lies one base off it.

Compared with germline, V lacks 8 bases and J lacks 4 bases; bases without a gene match: 9. CDR1 and CDR2 are drawn from the germline V gene: MGHDK, SYGVNS. The CDR3 spans 17 residues, from the cysteine through the phenylalanine. The CDR3 DNA has 51 bases and is translated from base 1. The specimen was whole blood, collected in connection with sensitization to the hapten diphenylcyclopropenone (DPC). The sequence joins TRBV25-1 to TRBJ2-6, with TRBD1 matching 12 junction bases. The TCR sequence derives from a woman in her 50s with alopecia areata. Some clones in this sample may be carry-over from other donors' samples. The CDR3 is CASVGGQGAPGANVLTF. The DNA sequence is given as TGTGCCAGCGTGGGGGGACAGGGGGCGCCAGGGGCCAACGTCCTGACTTTC.